Given below is one TCR beta chain in context. Its antigen is unknown. TCRdb reprocessed the 5' RACE reads and stores each CDR3 protein as one record, lacking DNA. The sample data list about 140,000 distinct CDR3 sequences. One blood sample of around 2.5 ml was taken from each donor. Whole blood supplied total RNA, and T cells were not sorted. The CDR3 spans 15 residues. The germline V gene encodes CDR1 GTSNPN and CDR2 SVGIG (reference sequence). This specimen belongs to a study of monozygotic twins with inflammatory bowel disease. Findings and caveats of the study: No single strong signal or clonotype associated with IBD was supported. IBD patients shared fewer clonotypes with others than healthy twins, especially with disease activity.

This TCR was recovered from a human donor with ulcerative colitis or Crohn's disease, or a healthy co-twin of an affected twin (not recorded which). The sequenced sample consisted of blood. The J gene is TRBJ1-2, the V gene TRBV30; TCRdb lists TRBD1, though no DNA is available to test this call. The CDR3 spells CAWSEGESVKDGYTF.